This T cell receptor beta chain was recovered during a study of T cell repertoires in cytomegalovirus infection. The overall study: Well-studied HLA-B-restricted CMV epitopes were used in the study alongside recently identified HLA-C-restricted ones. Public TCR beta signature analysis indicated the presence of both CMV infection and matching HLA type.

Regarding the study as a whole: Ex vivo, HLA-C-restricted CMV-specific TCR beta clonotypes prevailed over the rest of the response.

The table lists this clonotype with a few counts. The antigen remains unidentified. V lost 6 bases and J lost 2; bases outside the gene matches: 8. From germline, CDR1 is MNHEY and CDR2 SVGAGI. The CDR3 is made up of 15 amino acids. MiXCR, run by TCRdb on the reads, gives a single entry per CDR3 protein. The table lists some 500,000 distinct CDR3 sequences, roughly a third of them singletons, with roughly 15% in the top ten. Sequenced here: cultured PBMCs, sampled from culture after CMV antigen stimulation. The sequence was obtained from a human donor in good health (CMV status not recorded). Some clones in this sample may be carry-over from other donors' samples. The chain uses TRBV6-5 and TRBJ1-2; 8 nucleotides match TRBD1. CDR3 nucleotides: TGTGCCAGCAGCTTCGGACAGGGAGGAAACTATGGCTACACCTTC. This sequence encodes CASSFGQGGNYGYTF.